The 20 T cell receptor beta chains presented below share a single source sample, sequenced in a study of shared clonotypes between healthy human individuals. Here immunoSEQ multiplex PCR was the method, and the copy in TCRdb shows in-frame clones only, minus some. Among fewer than 1.6 million clones listed, 98% were seen once. The sample comprised naive CD4+ T cells sorted from blood. Subset indicated: CD45RA+ positively selected. The receptors derive from a young man in good health.

The CDR3 is CASSPQRGTLTGELFF. DNA for the CDR3: TGTGCCAGCTCACCTCAAAGGGGGACACTAACCGGGGAGCTGTTTTTT. The V and J genes are TRBV18 and TRBJ2-2, with D possibly TRBD1 on 6 matching bases. Germline values: CDR1 KGHSH, CDR2 LQKENI. Trimming cost V 3 bases and J 5 bases, with 16 bases left between them. This CDR3 is 16 amino acids long. Variable domain in full (rest from reference TRBV18 and TRBJ2-2): NAGVMQNPRHLVRRRGQEARLRCSPMKGHSHVYWYRQLPEEGLKFMVYLQKENIIDESGMPKERFSAEFPKEGPSILRIQQVVRGDSAAYFCASSPQRGTLTGELFFGEGSRLTVL.

This chain connects TRBV9 to TRBJ2-5, with 10 bases aligning to TRBD1. Germline loops: CDR1 SGDLS, CDR2 YYNGEE. This CDR3 region has 17 residues. Trimming at V came to 2 bases and at J to 2 bases, leaving 9 bases not matched to a gene. CDR3 DNA: TGTGCCAGCAGCGTGCCCGCGGGACAGGGGCCGCAAGAGACCCAGTACTTC. It encodes CASSVPAGQGPQETQYF.

This rearrangement joins TRBV5-8 to TRBJ2-7; D is ambiguous. The CDR3 has 13 residues. The germline V gene encodes CDR1 SGHTS and CDR2 YDEGEE. V was pared by 2 bases and J by 0 bases, with 6 bases between. This chain's CDR3 is CASSFTDSYEQYF. Written as DNA, the CDR3 is TGTGCCAGCAGCTTTACGGACTCCTACGAGCAGTACTTC.

Concerning this clone itself: Other DNA sequences in the sample encode the same CDR3. The chain employs TRBV7-3 and TRBJ2-1; D gene uncertain. Germline lookup yields CDR1 SGHTA and CDR2 FQGTGA. Trimming cost V 5 bases and J 0 bases, with 8 bases left between them. The CDR3 is made up of 14 amino acids. CDR3 in DNA: TGTGCCAGCAGCCTCCGAGGCTCCTACAATGAGCAGTTCTTC. Translated, it gives CASSLRGSYNEQFF.

CDR3 bases: TGTGCCAGTAGTGGGGCCGTACTAGCGGGAGCCACAGATACGCAGTATTTT. The encoded protein is CASSGAVLAGATDTQYF. The J gene is TRBJ2-3, the V gene TRBV19; 11 bases match TRBD2. The CDR3 has 17 residues. Germline V lookup: CDR1 LNHDA, CDR2 SQIVND (reference sequence). V was clipped by 5 bases and J by 2 bases; unmatched bases: 9.

The CDR3 DNA is TGCGCCAGCAGCTACGGGGCTCGGACGGATGGCTACACCTTC. Translated, it gives CASSYGARTDGYTF. The chain couples TRBV5-1 to TRBJ1-2, with D tentatively TRBD1 (5 bases). CDR3 length: 14 amino acids. Trimming took off 3 bases at V and 6 bases at J, with 15 bases between the two ends. The germline CDR1 and CDR2 sequences are SGHRS and YFSETQ.

This clone appeared once. This chain links TRBV6-1 with TRBJ1-2, with 10 bases matching TRBD1. The J segment lost 7 bases and the V segment lost 5 bases, leaving 7 bases of the junction unmatched. The V gene's germline CDR1 is MNHNS and CDR2 SASEGT. The CDR3 runs 14 residues. CDR3 in amino acids: CASSLQDRGGGYTF. The CDR3 nucleotides are TGTGCCAGCAGTCTTCAGGACAGGGGGGGTGGCTACACCTTC.

The CDR3, as DNA: TGTGCCAGCAGTGCTTCATGGGACAGCTCTGGAAACACCATATATTTT. Translated: CASSASWDSSGNTIYF. The V and J genes are TRBV28 and TRBJ1-3; 7 nucleotides line up with TRBD1. The germline V gene has CDR1 MDHEN and CDR2 SYDVKM. Trimming cost V 5 bases and J 0 bases; bases outside gene matches: 7. CDR3 length: 16 amino acids.

This sequence joins TRBV7-8 and TRBJ2-1; a possible D gene is TRBD2 (5 bases). From germline, CDR1 is SGHVS and CDR2 FQNEAQ. V lost 5 bases and J lost 5, with 16 bases in between. This CDR3 region has 15 residues. The CDR3 nucleotides read TGTGCCAGCAGCCGGGGTAGCAGGTCCCACAATGAGCAGTTCTTC. Amino acids: CASSRGSRSHNEQFF.

This chain uses TRBV4-3 with TRBJ2-2, with 8 bases lining up with TRBD2. The CDR3 contains 18 residues. With 0 bases clipped from V and 6 bases from J, the junction kept 12 bases outside the gene matches. Germline lookup yields CDR1 LGHNA and CDR2 YSLEER. The CDR3 protein is CASSQDPGLAGGAGELFF. The CDR3 DNA follows: TGCGCCAGCAGCCAAGATCCCGGACTAGCTGGGGGCGCCGGGGAGCTGTTTTTT.

V gene TRBV10-2 combines with J gene TRBJ2-2, with D unresolved. CDR3 length equals 15 residues. Trimming took 4 bases from V and 1 from J, leaving 10 bases between them. Germline-derived CDR1 and CDR2 are WSHSY and SAAADI. CDR3 sequence reads: CASSVQGQNTGELFF. The CDR3 DNA sequence: TGCGCCAGCAGTGTACAAGGGCAGAACACCGGGGAGCTGTTTTTT.

The rearrangement joins TRBV27 to TRBJ2-7, with 9 bases that match TRBD1. V trimming: 4 bases; J trimming: 2 bases; junction bases outside the gene matches: 3. Germline values: CDR1 MNHEY, CDR2 SMNVEV (reference sequence). The CDR3 has 14 residues. The CDR3 loop reads CASSSRTGAYEQYF. The CDR3 nucleotides are TGTGCCAGCAGTTCCCGGACAGGGGCCTACGAGCAGTACTTC.

This clone was counted a single time. The genes are TRBV29-1 and TRBJ2-3; D remains unclear. The CDR3 is 12 amino acids. V was shortened by 1 base and J by 5 bases, with 7 bases between the two germline ends. In germline, CDR1 is SQVTM, CDR2 ANQGSEA. Here the CDR3 DNA reads TGCAGCGTTGAAGTGGTCCTAGATACGCAGTATTTT. Translation gives CSVEVVLDTQYF.

The V call is TRBV19, the J call TRBJ1-5, with D uncertain. The CDR3 loop spans 16 amino acids. The germline gives CDR1 LNHDA, CDR2 SQIVND (reference sequence). V lost 5 bases and J lost 3, with 17 bases in between. The CDR3 DNA is TGTGCCAGTAGTTTTTTTGGGATGGCTTTCAATCAGCCCCAGCATTTT. Protein product: CASSFFGMAFNQPQHF.

As to this clone: Other nucleotide sequences from this sample produce the same CDR3. This sequence joins TRBV5-1 and TRBJ2-5; tentatively, D is TRBD2 (6 bases). V was shortened by 5 bases and J by 0 bases, with 11 bases between the two germline ends. The germline CDR1 and CDR2 sequences are SGHRS and YFSETQ. The CDR3 totals 14 residues. The CDR3: CASRTGGNQETQYF. For the CDR3, the DNA is TGCGCCAGCAGAACCGGAGGGAACCAAGAGACCCAGTACTTC.

This chain joins TRBV28 and TRBJ2-1; TRBD2 matches 10 bases. Germline V gives CDR1 MDHEN, CDR2 SYDVKM. This CDR3 region has 16 residues. The V and J ends lost 4 bases and 4 bases, in that order; junction bases with no gene match: 7. The CDR3 DNA is TGTGCCAGCAGTTCCCCCGTACTAGCGGGGTACAATGAGCAGTTCTTC. Amino acid sequence: CASSSPVLAGYNEQFF.

The chain recombines TRBV10-3 with TRBJ1-1; D remains unclear. V was clipped by 11 bases and J by 3 bases, with 16 bases between them. The CDR3 totals 13 residues. Germline CDR1 ENHRY, CDR2 SYGVKD. CDR3 amino acids: CAAASLWDTEAFF. CDR3 in DNA: TGTGCCGCGGCCTCGTTATGGGACACTGAAGCTTTCTTT.

This chain connects TRBV11-2 to TRBJ2-1; D gene uncertain. Germline CDR1 is SGHAT and CDR2 is FQNNGV. Trimming took off 1 base at V and 7 bases at J, with 14 bases between the two ends. The CDR3 runs to 15 residues. Here the CDR3 DNA reads TGTGCCAGCAGCTTAGTGGGCCATGACCTGAATGAGCAGTTCTTC. This sequence encodes CASSLVGHDLNEQFF.

The chain has TRBV2 and TRBJ1-5, with 7 bases lining up with TRBD1. The CDR3 is 14 residues long. Germline CDR1 and CDR2: SNHLY and FYNNEI. V lost 3 bases to trimming and J lost 9 bases; unmatched junction nucleotides: 8. The CDR3 bases are TGTGCCAGCAGTGAGGCCAGGGGGATGCGGCCCCAGCATTTT. This translates into CASSEARGMRPQHF. Variable domain in full (rest from reference TRBV2 and TRBJ1-5): EPEVTQTPSHQVTQMGQEVILRCVPISNHLYFYWYRQILGQKVEFLVSFYNNEISEKSEIFDDQFSVERPDGSNFTLKIRSTKLEDSAMYFCASSEARGMRPQHFGDGTRLSIL.

The chain uses TRBV5-1 and TRBJ2-1, with 14 bases aligning to TRBD2. The CDR3 is made up of 20 amino acids. CDR1 and CDR2 from the germline V gene are SGHRS and YFSETQ. The V segment lost 4 bases and the J segment 0 bases; nucleotides outside the gene matches: 12. The DNA for the CDR3 is TGCGCCAGCAGCGAGCGACCACGGACTAGCGGGAGGAGCTCCTACAATGAGCAGTTCTTC. The encoded protein is CASSERPRTSGRSSYNEQFF.